Sequencing of this T cell receptor beta chain was carried out in a study of blood T cell repertoires in COVID-19. About the study: Acute and convalescent COVID-19 specimens originated in the United States, Italy and Spain. PBMCs, B-cell-depleted T cells, or T cells were the source of the cDNA or gDNA that made up the material.

Per the original methods: Amplification from reference gene primers served as the basis for estimated nucleated cell counts. The table came from immunoSEQ multiplex PCR; TCRdb's copy has only in-frame clones and leaves some out. V and J calls and clone size are copied from that table; D and trimming were computed from the DNA. The sample records some 150,000 clones, about nine tenths being singletons. Germline V gene lookup returns CDR1 MNHEY and CDR2 SVGAGI. The CDR3 is 14 amino acids. Trimming at V came to 5 bases and at J to 4 bases, leaving 7 bases not matched to a gene. The sequence derives from a woman in her 50s with acute or convalescent COVID-19. The sample was peripheral blood. The chain links TRBV6-5 to TRBJ1-2; 7 bases line up with TRBD1. CDR3 protein: CASSPTGTGYGYTF. In DNA, the CDR3 is TGTGCCAGCAGTCCGACAGGGACGGGCTATGGCTACACCTTC.